This TCR beta chain appears in the sequencing data of a study of blood T cell repertoires in COVID-19. Libraries were prepared by immunoSEQ multiplex PCR; TCRdb keeps only in-frame clonotypes and omits some of them. The sample carries 150,000 to 200,000 clones, over 80% recorded once. Trimming removed 2 bases at V and 5 bases at J, with 9 bases between. The V gene's germline CDR1 is SGHAT and CDR2 FQNNGV. The CDR3 contains 13 residues. The gene calls are TRBV11-2 and TRBJ2-5; a possible D gene is TRBD1 (5 bases). This clonotype was sampled from a woman of 80 years or more with active or convalescent COVID-19. The source material was peripheral blood. The CDR3 nucleotides read TGTGCCAGCAGCTTATGGGGCGGTGAGACCCAGTACTTC. Translation gives CASSLWGGETQYF.